This entry is about one T cell receptor (beta chain). Its antigen remains unknown. It was with unique molecular identifiers that the TCRbeta library was prepared. A single record per CDR3 protein comes from TCRdb applying MiXCR to the PCR reads. This table has fewer than 750,000 distinct CDR3 sequences, 27% appearing once. The data were obtained in a study of T-cell reconstitution after alpha-beta-depleted transplantation in children. Study outcomes and limitations: By about two months after transplant, alpha-beta T cells reportedly arose from several hundred graft clones that had expanded. At the one-year point after transplant, T-cell counts and TCRbeta diversity were found to come mostly from T cells that had been newly produced. Some patients' high day-60 TCRbeta diversity was attributed to recipient cells surviving conditioning.

Trimming left V 1 base short and J 7 bases short, with 5 bases between. CDR1 and CDR2 from the germline V gene are SGHRS and YFSETQ. The CDR3 extends over 11 amino acids. J is TRBJ1-1 and V is TRBV5-1; D ambiguous. The sequencing used PBMCs, collected before TCRalphabeta/CD19-depleted stem cell transplant. The receptor comes from a boy in the first two years of life with Wiskott-Aldrich syndrome, due to receive a stem cell transplant. The CDR3 nucleotides read TGCGCCAGCAGCTTGTGGGGTGAAGCTTTCTTT. It codes for CASSLWGEAFF.